The 14 T cell receptor beta chains listed next were all sequenced from one sample in a study of blood T cells in healthy people across ages. For the second PCR, which ran for 7 to 11 cycles, a sample-barcoded 5' primer and a J-beta primer mix were used. From the 5' RACE reads, TCRdb called clonotypes with MiXCR, one entry per CDR3 protein. The sample has about 540,000 distinct CDR3 sequences, more than 20% seen once; the top ten hold less than 9%. The same data also went into a second study, on T cells of mothers and their children.

The sample consisted of blood. The receptors originated from a boy aged 5-17 years in good health.

The chain links TRBV3-1 to TRBJ2-5; TRBD2 matches 16 bases. The end of the DNA fits TRBJ2-1 better, so the J call may be wrong. This CDR3 has 20 residues. Germline CDR1 reads LGHDT; CDR2 reads YNNKEL (reference sequence). As DNA, the CDR3 is TGTGCCAGCAGCCAAGATGGGGGACTAGCGGGGGGGCCATCCTACAATGAGCAGTTCTTC. This translates into CASSQDGGLAGGPSYNEQFF.

CDR3 nucleotide sequence: TGTGCCAGCAGAGTAACAGCTAACTATGGCTACACCTTC. Amino acids: CASRVTANYGYTF. The J gene is TRBJ1-2, the V gene TRBV28; D remains ambiguous. The germline gives CDR1 MDHEN, CDR2 SYDVKM. The ends were cut back, 6 bases at V and 0 bases at J, with 8 bases in the middle. The CDR3 loop spans 13 amino acids.

This clonotype was recorded at least ten times. The rearrangement links TRBV11-2 to TRBJ1-5; TRBD1 matches at 8 bases. CDR1 is SGHAT and CDR2 is FQNNGV in the germline V gene. The CDR3 is 15 amino acids. The junction had 4 bases not matched to a gene; V was cut back by 2 bases and J by 4 bases. In DNA, the CDR3 is TGTGCCAGCAGCTTAAATACAGGGGGTAATCAGCCCCAGCATTTT. The encoded protein is CASSLNTGGNQPQHF.

This clonotype was detected only a few times. The V call is TRBV12-3 or TRBV12-4, the J call TRBJ2-1, with 9 bases aligning to TRBD2. Trimming at V came to 0 bases and at J to 7 bases, leaving 7 bases not matched to a gene. The CDR3 has 16 residues. The CDR3, as DNA: TGTGCCAGCAGTTTAGCCGGCGGGGGGGCCATGAATGAGCAGTTCTTC. It translates to CASSLAGGGAMNEQFF.

The chain uses TRBV29-1 and TRBJ1-2; D is uncertain. The germline V and J ends were trimmed by 0 bases and 4 bases, with 12 bases remaining between them. Germline CDR1 and CDR2: SQVTM and ANQGSEA. This CDR3 is built from 14 residues. CDR3 bases: TGCAGCGTTGAAGATCCCGGACGGACCTATGGCTACACCTTC. Protein: CSVEDPGRTYGYTF.

This clonotype was observed a few times. The J gene is TRBJ2-3, the V gene TRBV7-8, with 8 bases that match TRBD1. CDR3 length equals 17 residues. V lost 6 bases, J lost 5 bases, and 16 bases stayed unmatched. Per germline, CDR1 SGHVS and CDR2 FQNEAQ. CDR3 sequence: CASRPPGAGGFQDTQYF. CDR3 sequence (DNA): TGTGCCAGCAGACCCCCCGGGGCAGGGGGCTTTCAAGATACGCAGTATTTT.

The genes are TRBV28 and TRBJ2-5; 10 bases map to TRBD2. J lost 4 bases, V lost 7 bases, and 15 bases had no gene match. The CDR3 has 17 amino acids. The germline CDR1 and CDR2 sequences are MDHEN and SYDVKM. Here the CDR3 DNA reads TGTGCCAGCACCCCTGGGGGACTAGCGATCTTTCGAGAGACCCAGTACTTC. This sequence encodes CASTPGGLAIFRETQYF. Using reference TRBV28 and TRBJ2-5 for the parts outside the CDR3, the full variable domain is DVKVTQSSRYLVKRTGEKVFLECVQDMDHENMFWYRQDPGLGLRLIYFSYDVKMKEKGDIPEGYSVSREKKERFSLILESASTNQTSMYLCASTPGGLAIFRETQYFGPGTRLLVL.

Only a few counts were recorded for this clonotype. This chain joins TRBV5-1 and TRBJ2-1, with TRBD2 as a possible D gene (5 bases). Germline values: CDR1 SGHRS, CDR2 YFSETQ. The CDR3 length is 15 residues. The germline V and J ends were trimmed by 4 bases and 3 bases, with 14 bases remaining between them. Here the CDR3 DNA reads TGCGCCAGCAGCACGGACGGAGGAATCTACAATGAGCAGTTCTTC. This sequence encodes CASSTDGGIYNEQFF.

The DNA for the CDR3 is TGTGCCAGCCTGCGGGGAGCCGAAGGTTTTGGAAACACCATATATTTT. Protein product: CASLRGAEGFGNTIYF. The J gene is TRBJ1-3, the V gene TRBV6-1; D unclear. The V and J ends lost 8 bases and 3 bases respectively, with 20 bases between them. The CDR3 spans 16 residues. Germline assignment: CDR1 MNHNS and CDR2 SASEGT.

The V gene is TRBV9, the J gene TRBJ2-1; 9 bases are shared with TRBD2. The CDR3 consists of 15 residues. The junction had 4 bases not matched to a gene; V was cut back by 0 bases and J by 6 bases. Germline loops: CDR1 SGDLS, CDR2 YYNGEE. For the CDR3, the DNA is TGTGCCAGCAGCGTAGGCGGGAGGGCCGGCAATGAGCAGTTCTTC. Its protein is CASSVGGRAGNEQFF.

V gene TRBV19 combines with J gene TRBJ1-4; D is uncertain. Trimming stripped 8 bases from V and 10 bases from J, with 11 bases between. CDR1 LNHDA and CDR2 SQIVND come from the germline V gene (reference sequence). The CDR3 length is 11 residues. CDR3 loop: CASGRGGKLFF. The CDR3 nucleotides are TGTGCCAGTGGGCGGGGAGGAAAACTGTTTTTT.

The chain employs TRBV12-3 or TRBV12-4 and TRBJ2-2; 10 positions match TRBD1. The V gene end was trimmed by 6 bases and the J gene end by 4 bases; junction bases not matched to a gene: 11. This CDR3 spans 17 amino acids. CDR3 DNA: TGTGCCAGCAGCCGTCCCGGGACAGGGGCGGTCACCGGGGAGCTGTTTTTT. Amino acids: CASSRPGTGAVTGELFF.

The chain carries TRBV27 and TRBJ1-4; D not certain. Germline V lookup: CDR1 MNHEY, CDR2 SMNVEV (reference sequence). The ends were cut back, 0 bases at V and 1 base at J, with 6 bases in the middle. There are 15 residues in the CDR3. In DNA form, the CDR3 reads TGTGCCAGCAGTTTATCATCCAGAACTAATGAAAAACTGTTTTTT. Its protein product is CASSLSSRTNEKLFF.

V usage is TRBV27 and J usage is TRBJ2-5; D tentatively reads TRBD1 or TRBD2 (6 bases each). The V gene's germline CDR1 is MNHEY and CDR2 SMNVEV (reference sequence). This CDR3 region has 17 residues. Trimming left V 8 bases short and J 4 bases short, with 26 bases between. The CDR3 reads CASALGGVGPTTETQYF. The CDR3 region has the DNA TGTGCCAGCGCCCTCGGGGGCGTAGGACCGACGACAGAGACCCAGTACTTC.